Reported below is one T cell receptor beta chain. These data come from a study of blood T cell repertoires in COVID-19. Study background: In each case, the material was cDNA or gDNA derived from T cells, B-cell-depleted T cells, or PBMCs.

The study drew participants aged about 18 to 95 years from 24 US areas. In the study's own analysis: For nucleated cells, counts were estimated from reference gene primer amplification. TCRdb's copy holds only in-frame clones and misses some; the assay was immunoSEQ multiplex PCR. The V and J calls and the clone size are those of that table, but D and trimming were determined from the DNA. The data contain some 510,000 clones, more than 75% of them singletons. Germline V gene data show CDR1 as MGHRA and CDR2 as YSYEKL. The J segment lost 3 bases and the V segment lost 1 base, leaving 3 bases of the junction unmatched. The CDR3 runs 15 residues.

This sequence originates from a middle-aged woman who had recovered from COVID-19. V gene TRBV4-1 combines with J gene TRBJ2-4, with 7 positions matching TRBD2. Sequencing was carried out using PBMCs or T cells enriched from blood (not recorded which). As DNA, the CDR3 is TGCGCCAGCAGCCAAGCGGCTAGCGGCAAAAACATTCAGTACTTC. This codes for CASSQAASGKNIQYF.